The source of this T cell receptor (beta chain) is a study of T-cell memory formation after mild COVID-19. A 5'RACE reaction primed in the constant segment made cDNA libraries of TCR alpha and TCR beta, and these carried sample barcodes and UMIs. MiXCR, applied by TCRdb to the 5' RACE reads, yields one record per CDR3 protein. Of a few hundred thousand distinct CDR3 sequences listed, under 25% were seen once; the top ten hold roughly 23%. Study-wide results and limits: Clones contracting across day 15 to 85 had a balanced CD4/CD8 profile; later expanding clones leaned CD4+.

The CDR3 is made up of 11 amino acids. This clonotype was observed a handful of times. The antigen remains undetermined. Sequenced input: PBMCs or a T cell subset sorted from them (not recorded which). This clonotype was obtained from a man younger than 35 who had mild COVID-19 (a few samples of this study predate the infection). Cell type and time point are not known. The V and J genes are TRBV21-1 and TRBJ2-5; TRBD1 was called by the table and not checked on the DNA. TRBV21-1 is annotated as a pseudogene. CDR3 sequence: CASTHRGTQYF. CDR3 in DNA: TGTGCCAGCACCCACCGGGGGACCCAGTACTTC.